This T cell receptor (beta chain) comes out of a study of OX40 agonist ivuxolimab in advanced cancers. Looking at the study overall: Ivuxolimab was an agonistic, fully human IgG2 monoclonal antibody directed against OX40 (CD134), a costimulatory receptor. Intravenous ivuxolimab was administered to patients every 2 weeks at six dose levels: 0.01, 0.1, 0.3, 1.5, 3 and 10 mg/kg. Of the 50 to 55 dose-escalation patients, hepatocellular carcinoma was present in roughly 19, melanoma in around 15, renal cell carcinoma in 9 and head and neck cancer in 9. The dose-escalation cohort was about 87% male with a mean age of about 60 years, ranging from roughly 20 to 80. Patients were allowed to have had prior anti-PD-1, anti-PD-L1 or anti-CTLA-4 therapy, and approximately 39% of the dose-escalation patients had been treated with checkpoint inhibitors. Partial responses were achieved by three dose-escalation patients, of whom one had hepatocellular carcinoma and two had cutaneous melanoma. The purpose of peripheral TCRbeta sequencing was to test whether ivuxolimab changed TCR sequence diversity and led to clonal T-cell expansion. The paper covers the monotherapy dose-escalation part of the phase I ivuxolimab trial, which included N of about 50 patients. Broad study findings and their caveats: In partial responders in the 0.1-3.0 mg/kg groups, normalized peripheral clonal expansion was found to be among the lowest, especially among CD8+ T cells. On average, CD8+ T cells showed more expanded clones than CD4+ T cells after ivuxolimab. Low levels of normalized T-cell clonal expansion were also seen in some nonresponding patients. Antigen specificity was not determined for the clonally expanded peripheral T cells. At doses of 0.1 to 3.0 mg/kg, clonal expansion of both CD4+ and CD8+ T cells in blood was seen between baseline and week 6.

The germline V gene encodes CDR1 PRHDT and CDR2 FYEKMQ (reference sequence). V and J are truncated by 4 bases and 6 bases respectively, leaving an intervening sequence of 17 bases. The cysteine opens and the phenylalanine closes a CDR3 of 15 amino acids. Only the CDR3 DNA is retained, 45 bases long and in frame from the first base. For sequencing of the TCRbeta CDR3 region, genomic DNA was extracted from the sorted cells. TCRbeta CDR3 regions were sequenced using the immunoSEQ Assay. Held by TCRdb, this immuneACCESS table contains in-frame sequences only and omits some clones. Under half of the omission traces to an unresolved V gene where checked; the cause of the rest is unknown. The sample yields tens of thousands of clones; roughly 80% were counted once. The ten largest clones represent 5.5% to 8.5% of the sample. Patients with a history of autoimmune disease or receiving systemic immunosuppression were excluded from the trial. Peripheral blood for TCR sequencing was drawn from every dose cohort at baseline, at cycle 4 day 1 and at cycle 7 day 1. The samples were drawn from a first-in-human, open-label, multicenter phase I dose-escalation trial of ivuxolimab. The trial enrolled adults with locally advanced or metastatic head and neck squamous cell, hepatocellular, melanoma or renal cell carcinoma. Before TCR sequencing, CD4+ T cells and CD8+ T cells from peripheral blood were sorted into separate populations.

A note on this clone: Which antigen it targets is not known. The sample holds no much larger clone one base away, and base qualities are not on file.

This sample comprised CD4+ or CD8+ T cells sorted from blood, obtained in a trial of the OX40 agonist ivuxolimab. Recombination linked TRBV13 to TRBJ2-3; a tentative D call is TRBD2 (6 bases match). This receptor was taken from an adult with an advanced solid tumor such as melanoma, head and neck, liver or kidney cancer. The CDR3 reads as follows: CASSSLGGDPDTQYF. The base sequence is TGTGCCAGCAGCTCCTTGGGGGGAGATCCGGATACGCAGTATTTT.